This is a list of T cell receptor beta chains from one sample in a study of CD8 T cells in Susac syndrome. TCRdb analysed the immunoSEQ multiplex PCR reads with MiXCR anew, one entry per CDR3 protein. Of approximately 120,000 distinct CDR3 sequences listed, over 85% are singletons. The source material was CD8+ T cells from PBMCs. The receptors originated from a human donor with multiple sclerosis. Both conserved end residues are part of each CDR3. D genes are given only for firm matches. Clone size appears in some rows only: once, few, many, or a class for an expanded clone.

>-|-|TRBJ2-4|TRBV30
TGTGCCTGGAGTCTCTTTTCCCTAGCCAAAAACATTCAGTACTTC
CAWSLFSLAKNIQYF
>-|-|TRBJ1-1|TRBV7-3
TGTGCCAGCAGCACCCAGATAGCTTTCTTT
CASSTQIAFF
>-|-|TRBJ1-1|TRBV11-3
TGTGCCAGCAGCTTACCTAGGAGGGCAGCTGAAGCTTTCTTT
CASSLPRRAAEAFF
>-|-|TRBJ1-5|TRBV6-2/TRBV6-3
TGTGCCAGCAGTTACGTGGCAGTTCAAGGGCCCCAGCATTTT
CASSYVAVQGPQHF
>-|TRBD2|TRBJ2-1|TRBV3-1
TGTGCCAGCAGCCAAGTTGGACTAGTGGGATACAATGAGCAGTTCTTC
CASSQVGLVGYNEQFF
>-|-|TRBJ1-2|TRBV7-2
TGTGCCACCCAGCCAGGGTGGGATCGCTACACCTTC
CATQPGWDRYTF
>-|TRBD1|TRBJ1-2|TRBV24-1
TGTGCCACCAGTGATCCAAGACGACAGGGGGCCGGGTATGGCTACACCTTC
CATSDPRRQGAGYGYTF
>-|TRBD1|TRBJ1-1|TRBV5-4
TGTGCCAGCACAAAGGGGGCTAATGTGAACACTGAAGCTTTCTTT
CASTKGANVNTEAFF
>-|-|TRBJ2-1|TRBV9
TGTGCCAGCAGCGTAGGGGACCCCCACAATGAGCAGTTCTTC
CASSVGDPHNEQFF
>-|TRBD1|TRBJ1-2|TRBV11-2
TGTGCCAGCAGCCCCTCGACAGGGTCGGATGGCTACACCTTC
CASSPSTGSDGYTF
>-|-|TRBJ2-1|TRBV6-1
TGTGCCAGCAGTGGCCACCTGGACTACAATGAGCAGTTCTTC
CASSGHLDYNEQFF
>-|-|TRBJ2-7|TRBV7-9
TGTGCCAGCAGCTTAGGGGGGGACTTAAAGAAGGCCTCCTACGAGCAGTACTTC
CASSLGGDLKKASYEQYF
>-|-|TRBJ1-6|TRBV25-1
TGTGCCAGCCAGACAGGAGGTTCACCCCTCCACTTT
CASQTGGSPLHF
>-|TRBD2|TRBJ2-1|TRBV4-1
TGCGCCAGCAGCCAGCTATTAGCGGGAGGGCTACCCGCTGAGCAGTTCTTC
CASSQLLAGGLPAEQFF
>-|-|TRBJ1-4|TRBV5-1
TGCGCCAGCAGCTTGGCTTCCCCTTCTGGTGAAAAACTGTTTTTT
CASSLASPSGEKLFF
>once|-|TRBJ1-2|TRBV24-1
TGTGCCACCAGTGATTTGTCTACAGGGTCGGGCTACACCTTC
CATSDLSTGSGYTF
>-|TRBD1|TRBJ2-7|TRBV10-3
TGTGCCATCAGGGTAGAGACAGGGGACGAGCAGTACTTC
CAIRVETGDEQYF
>once|TRBD2|TRBJ2-3|TRBV19
TGTGCCAGTGGAACGGGGGGTGATACGCAGTATTTT
CASGTGGDTQYF
>-|TRBD1|TRBJ1-4|TRBV24-1
TGTGCCACCAGTGATTCAAGGGACAGGCCAGATGAAAAACTGTTTTTT
CATSDSRDRPDEKLFF
>-|-|TRBJ1-2|TRBV9
TGTGCCAGCAGCGTAGGCCAAGGATGGTTGAGCTATGGCTACACCTTC
CASSVGQGWLSYGYTF
>-|-|TRBJ2-1|TRBV4-1
TGCGCCAGCAGCCAAGATTTGTACAGGGACAATGAGCAGTTCTTC
CASSQDLYRDNEQFF
>-|-|TRBJ2-1|TRBV20-1
TGCAGTGCTAGAGATGCACAGGGCAATGAGCAGTTCTTC
CSARDAQGNEQFF
>-|TRBD2|TRBJ2-1|TRBV4-1
TGCGCCAGCAGCCAAGAAACGGGTCGGGGGGAGGACTACAATGAGCAGTTCTTC
CASSQETGRGEDYNEQFF
>-|TRBD2|TRBJ2-5|TRBV7-7
TGTGCCAGCAGCCAAAGCGGGACCCAAGAGACCCAGTACTTC
CASSQSGTQETQYF
>once|-|TRBJ2-1|TRBV5-4
TGTGCCAGCAGCTTGGTACAGGACGGATTCAATGAGCAGTTCTTC
CASSLVQDGFNEQFF
>-|-|TRBJ2-2|TRBV6-1
TGTGCCAGCATGGGTTTCACCGGGGAGCTGTTTTTT
CASMGFTGELFF
>-|-|TRBJ1-1|TRBV19
TGTGCCAGTAGTATATGGGGGGCGGCTGAAGCTTTCTTT
CASSIWGAAEAFF
>-|TRBD1|TRBJ1-2|TRBV4-1
TGCGCCAGCAGCCAGCGGACAGGCGGTGGCTACACCTTC
CASSQRTGGGYTF
>-|-|TRBJ2-7|TRBV7-9
TGTGCCAGCAGCTTAGGGACAGTTTCGTACTACGAGCAGTACTTC
CASSLGTVSYYEQYF
>-|TRBD1|TRBJ2-7|TRBV3-1
TGTGCCAGCAGCCAAGTCAGGGGGAGCTACGAGCAGTACTTC
CASSQVRGSYEQYF
>-|-|TRBJ2-7|TRBV4-1
TGCGCCAGCAGCCAAGTTTCCCAGGACTACGAGCAGTACTTC
CASSQVSQDYEQYF
>-|TRBD2|TRBJ2-1|TRBV5-6
TGTGCCAGCAGCGGCGCCGCCGGCGGGAGTGTACGGGGCAATGAGCAGTTCTTC
CASSGAAGGSVRGNEQFF
>-|-|TRBJ2-7|TRBV10-3
TGTGCCACCGGGCCTAGGGGGACCTACGAGCAGTACTTC
CATGPRGTYEQYF
>-|TRBD1|TRBJ2-3|TRBV6-5
TGTGCCAGCAGTTACTTGACAGGGAGTCCAGATACGCAGTATTTT
CASSYLTGSPDTQYF
>once|TRBD1|TRBJ2-1|TRBV7-9
TGTGCCAGCAGCCTACAGGGGACTGAGCAGTTCTTC
CASSLQGTEQFF
>-|-|TRBJ2-4|TRBV2
TGTGCCAGCAGTGCGAGGGGGAGCTTTCCCAAAAACATTCAGTACTTC
CASSARGSFPKNIQYF
>-|TRBD2|TRBJ2-5|TRBV29-1
TGCAGCGTTGGGGGTAGCGGGGGCCAAGAGACCCAGTACTTC
CSVGGSGGQETQYF
>-|-|TRBJ2-2|TRBV6-5
TGTGCCAGCAGTTACCACAGATCGAACACCGGGGAGCTGTTTTTT
CASSYHRSNTGELFF
>-|-|TRBJ2-7|TRBV12-5
TGTGCTAGTGCCCTTGAACAGGGCCGTAGCTCCTACGAGCAGTACTTC
CASALEQGRSSYEQYF
>-|-|TRBJ2-3|TRBV20-1
TGCAGTGCCAAGGGACGTCACTTTCTTAGCACAGATACGCAGTATTTT
CSAKGRHFLSTDTQYF
>-|-|TRBJ2-3|TRBV29-1
TGCAGCGTTGCTGGTGGCGAGCTCACAGATACGCAGTATTTT
CSVAGGELTDTQYF
>-|TRBD2|TRBJ2-3|TRBV2
TGTGCCAGCAGTGAAGTCGGAGCGGGGACAGATACGCAGTATTTT
CASSEVGAGTDTQYF
>-|-|TRBJ1-5|TRBV20-1
TGCAGTGCTAGAGATCGGGTCGTAGCTTTTCCCCAGCCCCAGCATTTT
CSARDRVVAFPQPQHF